Listed below are T cell receptor beta chains from one sample, sequenced in a study of read filtering for tumor transcriptome and immune sequencing. TCRdb fed the reads into MiXCR, producing one record per CDR3 protein. The table records 35,000 to 40,000 distinct CDR3 sequences, approximately 13% of them present only once. The sequencing sample was made of a population of CD138-negative cells sorted from bone marrow. The receptors derive from a donor at least 40 years old with multiple myeloma. The CDR3 runs from the conserved cysteine through the conserved F or W. Each record gives: V gene, D gene, J gene, clone size, CDR3 DNA, CDR3 protein. A D gene is named only where the DNA matches it firmly. Clone size is given for some rows only: seen once, a few or many times, or a class if the clone is expanded.

TRBV7-2	.	TRBJ2-7	many	TGTGCCAGCAGCTTAGTCGGTCAGGGGAGGGACTACGAGCAGTACTTC	CASSLVGQGRDYEQYF
TRBV24-1	.	TRBJ2-1	many	TGTGCCACCAGTGATTTTAGGGACAAAAACAATGAGCAGTTCTTC	CATSDFRDKNNEQFF
TRBV6-5	.	TRBJ1-1	many	TGTGCCAGCAGTTTCTCCAGAAACACTGAAGCTTTCTTT	CASSFSRNTEAFF
TRBV29-1	TRBD2	TRBJ2-7	many	TGCAGCGCTCGGACTAGCGGAGTTTTTTACTACGAGCAGTACTTC	CSARTSGVFYYEQYF
TRBV19	.	TRBJ2-5	few	TGTGCCAGTAGTATAAGGGGACCGACGGGGGAGACCCAGTACTTC	CASSIRGPTGETQYF
TRBV7-8	.	TRBJ2-3	many	TGTGCCAGCAGCTTAGCGGGGGAGACAGATACGCAGTATTTT	CASSLAGETDTQYF
TRBV29-1	TRBD1	TRBJ2-5	many	TGCAGCACCGGGACAGGGGGCTGGGAGACCCAGTACTTC	CSTGTGGWETQYF
TRBV4-2	.	TRBJ2-4	many	TGTGCCAGCAGCCAAGATAAGGGGAGAAACATTCAGTACTTC	CASSQDKGRNIQYF
TRBV11-2	.	TRBJ2-1	few	TGTGCCAGCAGCTTAGTGGGGGACGAGCAGTTCTTC	CASSLVGDEQFF
TRBV20-1	TRBD2	TRBJ2-1	many	TGCAGTGCAACCCCTAGCGGGAGGGCCCTACTCAATGAGCAGTTCTTC	CSATPSGRALLNEQFF
TRBV7-3	.	TRBJ2-4	.	TGTGCCAGCAGCTTAGACGGAGTAAACATTCAGTACTTC	CASSLDGVNIQYF
TRBV12-3/TRBV12-4	.	TRBJ1-2	medium-sized	TGTGCCAGCAGTTCAGGGGCCTATGGCTACACCTTC	CASSSGAYGYTF
TRBV20-1	.	TRBJ2-4	many	TGCAGTGCTAGTGATTTTGGGGGAATGAACATTCAGTACTTC	CSASDFGGMNIQYF
TRBV20-1	.	TRBJ1-1	many	TGCAGTGCTAGTGGGAACACTGAAGCTTTCTTT	CSASGNTEAFF
TRBV7-9	.	TRBJ1-2	many	TGTGCCAGCAGCCCAGGCCCTCGGCTGGGATATGGCTACACCTTC	CASSPGPRLGYGYTF
TRBV12-5	.	TRBJ1-1	many	TGTGCTAGTGGTTTGAGACCCGGGACATTGAACACTGAAGCTTTCTTT	CASGLRPGTLNTEAFF
TRBV20-1	.	TRBJ1-5	many	TGCAGTGCTAGAGATCCCTCAACGACCGGTCAGCCCCAGCATTTT	CSARDPSTTGQPQHF
TRBV6-2/TRBV6-3	.	TRBJ2-7	many	TGTGCCAGCAGTTACTCCGGGACACTCATCGGGATCTACGAGCAGTACTTC	CASSYSGTLIGIYEQYF
TRBV2	TRBD1	TRBJ1-5	few	TGTGCCAGCGAGGGGGACAGTGGCAATCAGCCCCAGCATTTT	CASEGDSGNQPQHF
TRBV7-6	.	TRBJ2-2	.	TGTGCCAGCCGCGGGGCGGACACCGGGGAGCTGTTTTTT	CASRGADTGELFF
TRBV6-5	TRBD1	TRBJ2-2	few	TGTGCCAGCAGATTCCGACAGGGCTTTGTATCCGGGGAGCTGTTTTTT	CASRFRQGFVSGELFF
TRBV29-1	.	TRBJ2-3	many	TGCAGCGTTGAAGCTGGCGGAATCACAGATACGCAGTATTTT	CSVEAGGITDTQYF
TRBV7-2	.	TRBJ2-7	many	TGTGCCAGCAGCTCTGGCCCGGGACGCGAGCAGTACTTC	CASSSGPGREQYF
TRBV20-1	TRBD1	TRBJ2-3	many	TGCAGTGCTCGACAGGGATTCGGGGATACGCAGTATTTT	CSARQGFGDTQYF
TRBV5-1	.	TRBJ2-1	.	TGCGCCAGCAGCTCGATGACTGCAAGCTCCTACAATGAGCAGTTCTTC	CASSSMTASSYNEQFF
TRBV3-1	TRBD1	TRBJ1-1	many	TGTGCCAGCAGCCCAGAGACAGGGGGCGCTTTCTTT	CASSPETGGAFF
TRBV7-2	.	TRBJ2-5	many	TGTGCCAGCAGCTTAGCGGGATTGGAGACCCAGTACTTC	CASSLAGLETQYF
TRBV20-1	TRBD1	TRBJ2-7	many	TGCAGTGCTAGAGGGGACAGGGACTACGAGCAGTACTTC	CSARGDRDYEQYF
TRBV20-1	TRBD2	TRBJ2-5	many	TGCGCCACACTGGGGTCGCGGGAGGGCCGAGAGACCCAGTACTTC	CATLGSREGRETQYF
TRBV6-5	.	TRBJ2-3	many	TGTGCCAGCAGCCTGGGTGGGAACACAGATACGCAGTATTTT	CASSLGGNTDTQYF
TRBV7-9	TRBD1	TRBJ2-5	few	TGTGCCAGCAGCCCTTGGGCAGGGGGCGGTGAGACCCAGTACTTC	CASSPWAGGGETQYF
TRBV4-2	TRBD2	TRBJ2-1	many	TGTGCCAGCAGCCGAGCCGGGACTAGCTATGTGGGTAATGAGCAGTTCTTC	CASSRAGTSYVGNEQFF
TRBV5-5	.	TRBJ2-1	many	TGTGCCAGCAGTAGACCGGTCCCCTACAATGAGCAGTTCTTC	CASSRPVPYNEQFF
TRBV5-6	TRBD2	TRBJ2-3	few	TGTGCCAGCAGCTTGTACGGGAGGACGAGCACAGATACGCAGTATTTT	CASSLYGRTSTDTQYF
TRBV7-2	.	TRBJ2-1	many	TGTGCCAGCAGCCCCATCCGGGCCCTATACAATGAGCAGTTCTTC	CASSPIRALYNEQFF
TRBV12-3/TRBV12-4	TRBD2	TRBJ2-1	many	TGTGCCAGCAGTTCCCCAGGACTAGCGGGAGGGGGGAATGAGCAGTTCTTC	CASSSPGLAGGGNEQFF
TRBV15	.	TRBJ2-5	many	TGTGCCACCAGCAGAGATAAGGGACTGGCCCAAGAGACCCAGTACTTC	CATSRDKGLAQETQYF
TRBV28	.	TRBJ2-1	many	TGTGCCAGCAGCCCCCAGACCCATGAGCAGTTCTTC	CASSPQTHEQFF
TRBV2	TRBD1	TRBJ1-2	many	TGTGCCAGCAGCAGACAGGGGAACTATGGCTACACCTTC	CASSRQGNYGYTF
TRBV12-3/TRBV12-4	.	TRBJ2-1	many	TGTGCCAGCAGTTTAGCGAAGCATGAGCAGTTCTTC	CASSLAKHEQFF
TRBV5-1	.	TRBJ2-7	many	TGCGTCAGCAGGGGAGTGGCTGGAGACTACGAGCAGTACTTC	CVSRGVAGDYEQYF
TRBV6-5	TRBD1	TRBJ1-6	few	TGTGCCAGCAGTGACAGGGGGCAGTCACCCCTCCACTTT	CASSDRGQSPLHF
TRBV4-3	.	TRBJ2-4	many	TGCGCCAGCAGCCAAGATCCTGGACGGGCTCAGTACTTC	CASSQDPGRAQYF
TRBV7-3	.	TRBJ2-1	.	TGTGCCAGCAGCTTAATAGGGGCTCTCGAGCAGTTCTTC	CASSLIGALEQFF
TRBV11-2	.	TRBJ2-1	once	TGCGCCAGCGGGCGAGCGGGTTTCTACAATAAGCAGTCCTTC	CASGRAGFYNKQSF
TRBV7-6	.	TRBJ1-2	many	TGTGCCAGCAGCTTAGCGGACGAGGGGGGCCTCTATGGCTACACCTTC	CASSLADEGGLYGYTF
TRBV29-1	TRBD1	TRBJ1-4	many	TGCAGCACAGGGGGCCCAACTAATGAAAAACTGTTTTTT	CSTGGPTNEKLFF
TRBV11-2	.	TRBJ2-3	many	TGTGCCAGCAGCCCCTGGACCAGACTCACAGATACGCAGTATTTT	CASSPWTRLTDTQYF
TRBV20-1	.	TRBJ2-3	many	TGCAGTGCTAGACCAATAAGGATATTTAGCACAGATACGCAGTATTTT	CSARPIRIFSTDTQYF
TRBV6-1	TRBD1	TRBJ2-5	many	TGTGCCAGCAGTGTCAGTCAGGGGGCGGGGGAGACCCAGTACTTC	CASSVSQGAGETQYF
TRBV11-2	TRBD1	TRBJ2-7	many	TGTGCCAGCAGCTTTGCCGGGACAGGGAACTACGAGCAGTACTTC	CASSFAGTGNYEQYF
TRBV20-1	TRBD2	TRBJ2-7	.	TGCAGTGCCTCCACCGTAGCGGGAGGGACCTACGAGCAGTACTTC	CSASTVAGGTYEQYF
TRBV6-1	TRBD2	TRBJ2-1	.	TGTGCCAGCAATGAAGTGGGACTACCTAACAATGAGCAGCTCTTC	CASNEVGLPNNEQLF
TRBV20-1	TRBD2	TRBJ2-7	many	TGCAGTGCTAGAGCGGCGGGACTACCATCCTACGAGCAGTACTTC	CSARAAGLPSYEQYF